These T cell receptor beta chains were read from a single sample in a study of cytomegalovirus exposure and HLA in healthy donors. Assay used: immunoSEQ multiplex PCR; TCRdb lists only in-frame clones, some missing. The data contain about 100,000 clones, around 80% of them seen just once; the ten biggest clones take up about 14%. The specimen sequenced was PBMCs. These receptors all come from a male donor in good health and CMV-seropositive. The conserved cysteine and the conserved F or W are not part of the CDR3 here.

j_call,v_call,cdr3_aa
TRBJ2-7,TRBV6-6,ASISGGTYEQY
TRBJ2-7,TRBV18,ASSPPGGQANSYEQY
TRBJ2-1,TRBV5-4,ASSLWGGGAIYNEQF
TRBJ2-4,TRBV7-2,ASSLSLFTDIQY
TRBJ2-7,TRBV30,AWSVGQGNYEQY
TRBJ1-4,TRBV5-8,ASSLGGSSNEKLF
TRBJ2-7,TRBV4-1,ASSQVSFYEQY
TRBJ2-1,TRBV5-1,ASSFGTGGNEQF
TRBJ1-2,TRBV5-1,ASSWTGGDGYT
TRBJ1-2,TRBV7-2,ASSLFSIGGGGYT
TRBJ1-1,TRBV6-5,ASSYEGTEAF
TRBJ2-7,TRBV7-8,ASSLAGGGASYEQY
TRBJ1-1,TRBV19,ASSISVNTEAF
TRBJ2-5,TRBV21-1,ASSKFDGEDRVYPVRPVQETQY
TRBJ1-4,TRBV27,ASRRLYRGGEKLF
TRBJ1-2,TRBV4-1,ASSHSGTGAFRTNYGYT